The 26 T cell receptor beta chains below come from one sample, sequenced in a study of T cells in Graves' hyperthyroidism and ophthalmopathy (dated by TCRdb to between 2018 and 2021). Libraries were made using multiplex PCR. Sequencing used an Illumina HiSeq 2000. TCR beta CDR3 regions were amplified from RNA transcripts. A first-round RT-PCR of the TCR CDR3 used the HTBI primer set with the Qiagen OneStep RT-PCR kit. TCRdb trimmed public reads at Q25 via fastp, called clones via MiXCR and kept in-frame beta chains. Here each entry gathers all rows of one CDR3 protein and keeps the most common genes and DNA. The table for this sample lists roughly 280,000 distinct CDR3 sequences; about 17% of them were counted only once. The ten most abundant clones make up roughly 50% of the sample. Sequenced input: blood. Receptor source: a woman aged 55-70 years with Graves' ophthalmopathy.

There are many counts of this clonotype. The chain employs TRBV18 and TRBJ1-1; no definite D call. V lost 3 bases and J lost 1, with 6 bases in between. The CDR3 is 13 residues long. The germline V gene encodes CDR1 KGHSH and CDR2 LQKENI. The CDR3 reads CASSPSGNTEAFF. The CDR3 DNA is TGTGCCAGCTCACCTTCTGGGAACACTGAAGCTTTCTTT.

Notes on this clonotype: A much larger clonotype is one base distant, so this may be a read error. The chain employs TRBV15 and TRBJ1-4; D remains unclear. This CDR3 comprises 16 residues. CDR1 LNHNV and CDR2 YYDKDF come from the germline V gene (reference sequence). V lost 1 base and J lost 5, with 14 bases in between. The CDR3 region is CATSRGPPLLNEKLFF. CDR3 nucleotides: TGTGCCACCAGCAGAGGTCCGCCGCTATTGAATGAAAAACTGTTTTTT.

The chain links TRBV19 to TRBJ2-7; 7 positions match TRBD1. CDR3 length: 15 amino acids. Germline loops: CDR1 LNHDA, CDR2 SQIVND (reference sequence). J lost 2 bases, V lost 9 bases, and 13 bases had no gene match. CDR3 DNA: TGTGCCAGCGCTCCGGCAGGGGGTATTACCTACGAGCAGTACTTC. Amino acids: CASAPAGGITYEQYF.

This clonotype was picked up many times. This chain connects TRBV6-2 or TRBV6-3 to TRBJ1-2, with D uncertain. The CDR3 consists of 12 residues. V was cut by 4 bases and J by 4 bases, with 7 bases left in between. Germline V gives CDR1 MNHEY, CDR2 SVGEGT. The CDR3 here is CASSWTAYGYTF. The CDR3 nucleotides read TGTGCCAGCAGTTGGACGGCCTATGGCTACACCTTC.

The chain uses TRBV27 and TRBJ1-5; 8 nucleotides match TRBD1. Germline CDR1 and CDR2: MNHEY and SMNVEV (reference sequence). With V trimmed by 3 bases and J by 6 bases, 10 bases remained unmatched. The CDR3 contains 16 residues. In DNA, the CDR3 is TGTGCCAGCAGTTTGGAGTATGGACAGGGCCGTCAGCCCCAGCATTTT. Its translation is CASSLEYGQGRQPQHF.

Notes on this clonotype: Sequence at one end of the junction differs from germline and may be a read error. The rearrangement uses TRBV6-2 or TRBV6-3 and TRBJ1-6; 7 nucleotides align to TRBD1. The CDR3 loop spans 16 amino acids. Germline V gene data show CDR1 as MNHEY and CDR2 as SVGEGT. The CDR3 sequence: CASSYFPGQTNPPLHF. The CDR3 bases are TGTGCCAGCAGTTACTTCCCGGGACAGACTAATCCACCCCTCCACTTT.

The chain joins TRBV9 to TRBJ1-3; no firm D call. Germline V gene data show CDR1 as SGDLS and CDR2 as YYNGEE. The CDR3 covers 12 residues. Trimming pared 0 bases from V and 4 bases from J, leaving 2 bases between. In DNA, the CDR3 is TGTGCCAGCAGCGTAGAAGGAAACACCATATATTTT. It specifies CASSVEGNTIYF.

This clonotype was counted at least ten times. J is TRBJ2-7 and V is TRBV5-1; 7 bases map to TRBD2. V gave up 0 bases and J gave up 1 base; unmatched junction bases: 7. CDR3 length equals 16 residues. Germline lookup yields CDR1 SGHRS and CDR2 YFSETQ. CDR3 sequence (DNA): TGCGCCAGCAGCTTGGGATTGGGGGGGGTTTCCTACGAGCAGTACTTC. Amino acid sequence: CASSLGLGGVSYEQYF.

This clonotype came up many times. The junction shows a germline mismatch at one end, possibly a read error. This sequence joins TRBV6-1 and TRBJ2-7, with unresolved D. The CDR3 runs to 14 residues. Germline V gives CDR1 MNHNS, CDR2 SASEGT. The CDR3 loop is CASSRTATSHEQYF. CDR3 coding DNA: TGTGCCAGCTCCAGGACGGCTACCTCCCACGAGCAGTACTTC.

This clonotype was detected a few times. The chain joins TRBV5-1 to TRBJ2-5; 10 bases line up with TRBD1. The CDR3 covers 17 residues. Germline V CDR1 and CDR2: SGHRS, YFSETQ. J was trimmed by 4 bases and V by 4 bases; bases with no gene match: 13. CDR3 sequence reads: CASSGDSGTGVSETQYF. CDR3 coding DNA: TGCGCCAGCAGCGGCGACTCCGGGACAGGGGTTTCAGAGACCCAGTACTTC.

This clonotype was seen a few times. The gene calls are TRBV20-1 and TRBJ2-1; 7 nucleotides line up with TRBD2. Trimming cost V 0 bases and J 3 bases; bases outside gene matches: 8. CDR3 length: 16 amino acids. In germline, CDR1 is DFQATT, CDR2 SNEGSKA (reference sequence). The CDR3 loop reads CSARDLTGGIYNEQFF. The CDR3 nucleotides read TGCAGTGCTAGAGATCTAACGGGGGGAATCTACAATGAGCAGTTCTTC.

This clonotype has at least ten counts. The V and J genes are TRBV19 and TRBJ1-2, with a weak D call TRBD1 (6 bases). V lost 2 bases, J lost 8 bases, and 15 bases lay in between. Looked up from germline, CDR1 is LNHDA and CDR2 is SQIVND (reference sequence). This CDR3 region has 14 residues. For the CDR3, the DNA is TGTGCCAGTAGTATAAGACAGGCCGTCGGCGGCTACACCTTC. Translating it yields CASSIRQAVGGYTF.

This clonotype has a handful of counts. The chain joins TRBV5-1 to TRBJ1-1; no clear D. V was clipped by 1 base and J by 3 bases, with 13 bases between them. This CDR3 contains 15 residues. Per the germline V gene, CDR1 is SGHRS and CDR2 is YFSETQ. CDR3 sequence: CASSLFRGSDTEAFF. The DNA of the CDR3 is TGCGCCAGCAGCTTGTTTCGGGGATCGGACACTGAAGCTTTCTTT.

Ten or more counts support this clonotype. J is TRBJ2-7 and V is TRBV4-2; unclear D gene. The CDR3 runs 14 residues. V was shortened by 0 bases and J by 2 bases, with 8 bases between the two germline ends. The germline V gene encodes CDR1 LGHNA and CDR2 YNFKEQ. CDR3: CASSQEKGTYEQYF. CDR3 sequence (DNA): TGTGCCAGCAGCCAAGAAAAGGGTACCTACGAGCAGTACTTC.

This clonotype has at least ten counts. This chain uses TRBV5-5 with TRBJ2-1, with 8 bases identical to TRBD2. The trim removed 0 bases at V and 9 bases at J, leaving 2 bases unmatched. Germline-derived CDR1 and CDR2 are SGHKS and YYEKEE (reference sequence). The CDR3 covers 13 residues. CDR3 residues: CASSLVAGGEQFF. DNA of the CDR3: TGTGCCAGCAGCTTGGTGGCGGGGGGTGAGCAGTTCTTC.

The V call is TRBV5-1, the J call TRBJ2-2; D may correspond to TRBD1 or TRBD2 (5 bases each). Trimming cost V 2 bases and J 5 bases, with 13 bases left between them. The CDR3 is 15 residues long. Looked up from germline, CDR1 is SGHRS and CDR2 is YFSETQ. CDR3 sequence: CASSFSGRPTGELFF. The CDR3 DNA is TGCGCCAGCAGCTTCTCGGGGCGCCCTACCGGGGAGCTGTTTTTT.

This clonotype was detected ten times or more. The CDR3 region has the DNA TGTGCCAGCAGCTTTGGGGGATCCTACAATGAGCAGTTCTTC. It encodes CASSFGGSYNEQFF. The chain links TRBV7-6 to TRBJ2-1; D might be TRBD1 or TRBD2, each matching 5 bases. The V gene lost 3 bases and the J gene lost 1 base, with 7 bases spanning the gap. This CDR3 comprises 14 residues. Germline V gene data show CDR1 as SGHVS and CDR2 as FNYEAQ. Drawing the rest from reference TRBV7-6 and TRBJ2-1, the complete variable domain is GAGVSQSPRYKVTKRGQDVALRCDPISGHVSLYWYRQALGQGPEFLTYFNYEAQQDKSGLPNDRFSAERPEGSISTLTIQRTEQRDSAMYRCASSFGGSYNEQFFGPGTRLTVL.

This clonotype was counted at least ten times. The chain has TRBV3-1 and TRBJ2-5; D not resolved. CDR3 size: 12 residues. Trimming left V 3 bases short and J 5 bases short, with 7 bases between. Germline values: CDR1 LGHDT, CDR2 YNNKEL (reference sequence). The CDR3 DNA is TGTGCCAGCAGCCAGACGAAGGAGACCCAGTACTTC. It yields the protein CASSQTKETQYF.

The rearrangement uses TRBV20-1 and TRBJ1-2, with TRBD1 as a possible D gene (5 bases). CDR3 length equals 12 residues. Looked up from germline, CDR1 is DFQATT and CDR2 is SNEGSKA (reference sequence). V lost 5 bases and J lost 3, with 10 bases in between. CDR3 amino acids: CSAPQGDYGYTF. The CDR3 DNA reads TGCAGTGCTCCTCAGGGCGACTATGGCTACACCTTC.

This clonotype appeared many times. This CDR3 is CASSSPSFSGTNNEQFF. The CDR3 DNA reads as TGTGCCAGCAGTTCCCCCAGTTTTTCCGGGACAAACAATGAGCAGTTCTTC. V is TRBV6-2 or TRBV6-3 and J is TRBJ2-1; D might be TRBD1 (6 bases). Germline CDR1 MNHEY, CDR2 SVGEGT. Deletions cut 4 bases from V and 5 bases from J, with 21 bases between. This CDR3 has 17 residues.

This sequence joins TRBV3-1 and TRBJ1-5; D not certain. V lost 4 bases to trimming and J lost 5 bases, with 9 bases between them. Germline V gene sequence: CDR1 LGHDT, CDR2 YNNKEL (reference sequence). The CDR3 is 13 amino acids. CDR3 sequence (DNA): TGTGCCAGCAGCCCCACAAGGTATCAGCCCCAGCATTTT. Translation gives CASSPTRYQPQHF.

This clonotype was seen more than once but under ten times. This rearrangement joins TRBV5-4 to TRBJ2-1; TRBD2 agrees at 11 bases. Unmatched junction bases numbered 4, after V lost 0 bases and J lost 8 bases. This CDR3 has 15 amino acids. CDR1 and CDR2 from the germline V gene are SGHNT and YYREEE (reference sequence). Written as DNA, the CDR3 is TGTGCCAGCAGCTTGGTTCTAGCGGGGGGTGATGAGCAGTTCTTC. Translation: CASSLVLAGGDEQFF.

This clonotype was recorded many times. The rearrangement uses TRBV6-1 and TRBJ1-4, with 11 bases lining up with TRBD1. The ends lost 6 bases at V and 5 bases at J; junction bases unmatched: 11. The CDR3 covers 17 residues. Germline CDR1 reads MNHNS; CDR2 reads SASEGT. The CDR3 reads CASSIGTGGRRNEKLFF. CDR3 bases: TGTGCCAGCAGCATTGGGACAGGGGGAAGACGGAATGAAAAACTGTTTTTT.

This clonotype has only a few counts. The chain uses TRBV4-2 and TRBJ1-2; 7 bases are a match to TRBD1. J gave up 4 bases and V 0 bases, and 5 bases lay outside the gene matches. The CDR3 has 15 amino acids. From germline, CDR1 is LGHNA and CDR2 YNFKEQ. The DNA for the CDR3 is TGTGCCAGCAGCCAAGATCGCCAGGGGGGCTATGGCTACACCTTC. Protein product: CASSQDRQGGYGYTF.

The chain couples TRBV11-2 to TRBJ2-7; 11 bases align to TRBD2. With V trimmed by 5 bases and J by 6 bases, 12 bases remained unmatched. Germline assignment: CDR1 SGHAT and CDR2 FQNNGV. CDR3 length: 16 residues. Here the CDR3 DNA reads TGTGCCAGCAGCCCGAGAACGCTAGCGGGAGGCGGCGAGCAGTACTTC. Translation gives CASSPRTLAGGGEQYF.

This clonotype showed up many times. This chain uses TRBV2 with TRBJ2-6; no clear D. V was pared by 5 bases and J by 0 bases, with 2 bases between. The CDR3 runs 13 residues. Germline CDR1 SNHLY, CDR2 FYNNEI. The CDR3: CASSSSGANVLTF. The CDR3 DNA reads TGTGCCAGCAGTAGCTCTGGGGCCAACGTCCTGACTTTC.